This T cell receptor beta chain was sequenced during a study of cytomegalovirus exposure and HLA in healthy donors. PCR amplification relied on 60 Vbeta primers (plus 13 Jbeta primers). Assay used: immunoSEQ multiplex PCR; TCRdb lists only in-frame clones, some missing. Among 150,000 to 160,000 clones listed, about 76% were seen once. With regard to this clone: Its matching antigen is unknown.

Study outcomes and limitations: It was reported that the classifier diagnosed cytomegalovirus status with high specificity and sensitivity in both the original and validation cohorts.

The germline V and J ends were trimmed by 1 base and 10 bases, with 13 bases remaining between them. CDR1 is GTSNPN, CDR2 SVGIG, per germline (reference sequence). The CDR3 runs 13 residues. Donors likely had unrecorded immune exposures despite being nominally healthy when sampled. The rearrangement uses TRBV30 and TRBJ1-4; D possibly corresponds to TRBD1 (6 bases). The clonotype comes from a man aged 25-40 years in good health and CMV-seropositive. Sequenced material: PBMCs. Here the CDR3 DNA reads TGTGCCTGGAGTGCTAGACAGGAAGCAAAACTGTTTTTT. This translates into CAWSARQEAKLFF.